The 2 T cell receptor beta chains listed next were all sequenced from one sample in a study of shared clonotypes between healthy human individuals. The assay was immunoSEQ multiplex PCR, and TCRdb's table has in-frame clones only and misses some. The sample lists about 380,000 clones; about 97% were seen once. Sequencing was done on a sample of memory CD8+ T cells sorted from blood. Subset here: CD45RO+ cells pooled with CCR7-negative TemRA cells. These receptors came from a man younger than 40 in good health.

This clone was found once. The chain recombines TRBV10-1 with TRBJ2-3; D uncertain. V was clipped by 3 bases and J by 5 bases, with 6 bases between them. The CDR3 loop spans 12 amino acids. CDR1 and CDR2 (germline): WNHNN, SYGVQD (reference sequence). For the CDR3, the DNA is TGCGCCAGCAGTGAAATAAGAGATACGCAGTATTTT. It yields the protein CASSEIRDTQYF.

This chain joins TRBV6-5 and TRBJ1-2; possible D gene TRBD1, 6 bases. The CDR3 is 13 residues long. V was shortened by 2 bases and J by 8 bases, with 12 bases between the two germline ends. Germline loops: CDR1 MNHEY, CDR2 SVGAGI. The CDR3 region is CASSYTLGQGYTF. CDR3 DNA: TGTGCCAGCAGTTACACCCTAGGACAGGGCTACACCTTC.